The next 13 T cell receptor beta chains were all read from a single sample in a study of OX40 agonist ivuxolimab in advanced cancers. Generated by immunoSEQ multiplex PCR, the TCRdb table keeps only in-frame clones and is missing some. This table holds approximately 82,000 clones, around four fifths found once. Sequencing used CD4+ or CD8+ T cells sorted from blood, obtained in a trial of the OX40 agonist ivuxolimab. Receptor source: an adult with an advanced solid tumor such as melanoma, head and neck, liver or kidney cancer.

DNA for the CDR3: TGCGCCAGCAGCCAGCCCCGGGACGGACCACGGTCACATACGCAGTATTTT. Its protein product is CASSQPRDGPRSHTQYF. This rearrangement joins TRBV4-1 to TRBJ2-3; D might be TRBD1 or TRBD2, each matching 5 bases. Trimming removed 3 bases at V and 7 bases at J, with 23 bases between. From germline, CDR1 is MGHRA and CDR2 YSYEKL. This CDR3 comprises 17 residues.

This rearrangement joins TRBV20-1 to TRBJ1-1; 8 nucleotides align to TRBD1. There are 11 residues in the CDR3. J lost 8 bases, V lost 5 bases, and 4 bases had no gene match. The germline V gene has CDR1 DFQATT and CDR2 SNEGSKA (reference sequence). In nucleotides, the CDR3 is TGCAGTGCTGGACGGGACAGGGAAGCTTTCTTT. Encoded protein: CSAGRDREAFF.

V and J are TRBV7-2 and TRBJ2-2; TRBD1 aligns across 9 bases. Germline V gene data show CDR1 as SGHTA and CDR2 as FQGNSA. The CDR3 has 15 residues. With 3 bases clipped from V and 4 bases from J, the junction kept 3 bases outside the gene matches. CDR3 loop: CASSFGTGFTGELFF. In DNA, the CDR3 is TGTGCCAGCAGCTTCGGGACAGGGTTCACCGGGGAGCTGTTTTTT.

The V and J genes are TRBV21-1 and TRBJ1-2. TRBV21-1 is classified as a pseudogene. This CDR3 comprises 14 residues. Here the CDR3 DNA reads TGTGCCAGCAGCAAAGTAAGGCGGACCTATGGCTACACCTTC. Its translation: CASSKVRRTYGYTF.

The rearrangement joins TRBV7-7 to TRBJ2-2, with 11 bases fitting TRBD1. CDR1 and CDR2 from the germline V gene are SSHAT and FNYEAQ (reference sequence). Trimming at V came to 5 bases and at J to 6 bases, leaving 8 bases not matched to a gene. The CDR3 has 16 residues. The CDR3 DNA reads as TGTGCCAGCAGCCCTCCCCCGGGACAGGGGGCCGGGGAGCTGTTTTTT. Its protein is CASSPPPGQGAGELFF. The entire variable domain, with the rest obtained from reference TRBV7-7 and TRBJ2-2, is as follows: GAGVSQSPRYKVTKRGQDVTLRCDPISSHATLYWYQQALGQGPEFLTYFNYEAQPDKSGLPSDRFSAERPEGSISTLTIQRTEQRDSAMYRCASSPPPGQGAGELFFGEGSRLTVL.

The gene calls are TRBV27 and TRBJ1-2; D gene ambiguous. The length of the CDR3 is 12 residues. Deletions cut 4 bases from V and 9 bases from J, with 12 bases between. Germline CDR1 is MNHEY and CDR2 is SMNVEV (reference sequence). CDR3 residues: CASSSSENRYTF. CDR3 DNA: TGTGCCAGCAGTTCGTCAGAGAACCGCTACACCTTC.

In regard to this clone: Compared with germline, one end of the junction differs, possibly owing to a read error. The V call is TRBV6-6, the J call TRBJ1-5, with D perhaps matching TRBD1 (5 bases). Germline V gives CDR1 MNHNY, CDR2 SVGAGI (reference sequence). The CDR3 is 14 amino acids. DNA for the CDR3: TGTGCCAGCAGGGGAACAGGTGAGGGCCAGCTCCAGCATTTT. It codes for CASRGTGEGQLQHF.

The chain has TRBV11-2 and TRBJ2-1; the match to TRBD2 covers 10 bases. Per the germline V gene, CDR1 is SGHAT and CDR2 is FQNNGV. This CDR3 contains 15 residues. After removal of 5 bases from V and 12 bases from J, the junction contained 13 bases not matched to a gene. The CDR3 here is CASSPTSGVTSGQFF. Here the CDR3 DNA reads TGTGCCAGCAGCCCCACTAGCGGGGTGACGTCCGGGCAGTTCTTC.

The rearrangement links TRBV9 to TRBJ2-6, with 9 bases aligning to TRBD1. Germline V gene data show CDR1 as SGDLS and CDR2 as YYNGEE. With 2 bases clipped from V and 4 bases from J, the junction kept 7 bases outside the gene matches. This CDR3 is built from 17 residues. CDR3 nucleotides: TGTGCCAGCAGCGTCGCAGGACAGGGGAGCGGGGCCAACGTCCTGACTTTC. Translating gives CASSVAGQGSGANVLTF. Combining the CDR3 with reference TRBV9 and TRBJ2-6 gives the whole variable domain DSGVTQTPKHLITATGQRVTLRCSPRSGDLSVYWYQQSLDQGLQFLIQYYNGEERAKGNILERFSAQQFPDLHSELNLSSLELGDSALYFCASSVAGQGSGANVLTFGAGSRLTVL.

This clone was counted between two and nine times. The V and J genes are TRBV4-2 and TRBJ2-3; 10 nucleotides agree with TRBD1. After removal of 2 bases from V and 5 bases from J, the junction contained 19 bases not matched to a gene. Germline values: CDR1 LGHNA, CDR2 YNFKEQ. The CDR3 length is 20 residues. DNA of the CDR3: TGTGCCAGCAGCCAACTGTGGGCGGCGGGGGGACAGGGGTTTATAGATACGCAGTATTTT. Translation: CASSQLWAAGGQGFIDTQYF.

This clone has only a few counts. V is TRBV7-9 and J is TRBJ1-4; D unresolved. Germline-derived CDR1 and CDR2 are SEHNR and FQNEAQ (reference sequence). Trimming pared 5 bases from V and 3 bases from J, leaving 19 bases between. The CDR3 contains 17 residues. CDR3 nucleotides: TGTGCCAGCAGCATACCCATTGCCGGGTGGGCTAATGAAAAACTGTTTTTT. It specifies CASSIPIAGWANEKLFF.

This clone appeared a few times. The chain recombines TRBV30 with TRBJ1-1, with D tentatively TRBD1 (6 bases). Deletions cut 0 bases from V and 5 bases from J, with 13 bases between. The CDR3 has 14 amino acids. Germline assignment: CDR1 GTSNPN and CDR2 SVGIG (reference sequence). The CDR3 sequence: CAWSVGGPGTEAFF. As DNA, the CDR3 is TGTGCCTGGAGTGTAGGGGGGCCGGGGACTGAAGCTTTCTTT.

The chain links TRBV11-2 to TRBJ2-3; no definite D call. V lost 7 bases and J lost 1, with 15 bases in between. CDR3 length: 15 amino acids. Germline V gives CDR1 SGHAT, CDR2 FQNNGV. The CDR3 loop is CASTPQSGGTDTQYF. The CDR3 DNA sequence: TGTGCCAGCACCCCCCAATCCGGAGGCACAGATACGCAGTATTTT.